This T cell receptor beta chain emerged from a study of vaccination effects on CD4 cells after COVID-19. In the ViraFEST assay, antigen-specific CD4+ clonotypes were identified by expansion after peptide-pool stimulation. Upon completion of around 9 days in culture, CD4+ T cells were isolated. Either the mRNA-1273 or the BNT162b2 vaccine was given to participants as two doses. Germline CDR1 reads MGHRA; CDR2 reads YSYEKL. This CDR3 contains 13 residues. V lost 1 base to trimming and J lost 15 bases, with 16 bases between them. Libraries were prepared by immunoSEQ multiplex PCR; TCRdb keeps only in-frame clonotypes and omits some of them. The table includes about 33,000 clones, more than 75% detected once. Details on this clone: What it recognizes is unknown.

The source of this sequence is a human donor who received a COVID-19 vaccine. Some clones in this sample may be carry-over from other donors' samples. The chain links TRBV4-1 to TRBJ2-1; perhaps D is TRBD1 or TRBD2 (5 bases each). Sample: CD4+ T cells from PBMCs cultured with HCoV-NL63 spike peptides, taken after COVID-19 vaccination. CDR3 sequence reads: CASSQVMVGDRFF. The CDR3 DNA sequence: TGCGCCAGCAGCCAAGTTATGGTTGGGGACCGGTTCTTC.